These T cell receptor beta chains were read from a single sample in a study of vaccination effects on CD4 cells after COVID-19. No antigen has been assigned to these receptors. TCRdb's copy holds only in-frame clones and misses some; the assay was immunoSEQ multiplex PCR. The table has about 63,000 clones, roughly 76% seen once. Material: CD4+ T cells from PBMCs cultured with HCoV-OC43 spike peptides, obtained before COVID-19 vaccination. These receptors were collected from a human donor who received a COVID-19 vaccine. Each CDR3 is given with its conserved first and last residue. A D gene is named only where the DNA matches it firmly. For some rows the clone size is stated as once, few or many, or as a class when expanded; others skip it.

v_gene: TRBV2
abundance: .
d_gene: .
j_gene: TRBJ1-1
CDR3nt: TGTGCCAGCCACAGGGAGGGGGGGACTGAAGCTTTCTTT
CDR3aa: CASHREGGTEAFF

v_gene: TRBV5-4
abundance: .
d_gene: .
j_gene: TRBJ1-1
CDR3nt: TGTGCCAGCAGCCGACAACAAACTGAAGCTTTCTTT
CDR3aa: CASSRQQTEAFF

v_gene: TRBV2
abundance: once
d_gene: TRBD1
j_gene: TRBJ2-3
CDR3nt: TGTGCCAGCAGGGGGACAGGAACAGATACGCAGTATTTT
CDR3aa: CASRGTGTDTQYF

v_gene: TRBV5-1
abundance: .
d_gene: TRBD1
j_gene: TRBJ1-2
CDR3nt: TGCGCCAGCAGCTTGACAGGGGGCGCGTTTTTGAGTTATGGCTACACCTTC
CDR3aa: CASSLTGGAFLSYGYTF

v_gene: TRBV5-1
abundance: once
d_gene: .
j_gene: TRBJ2-3
CDR3nt: TGCGCCAGCAGCTGGGGGGGCAGGCAGGAAGATACGCAGTATTTT
CDR3aa: CASSWGGRQEDTQYF

v_gene: TRBV6-2/TRBV6-3
abundance: once
d_gene: .
j_gene: TRBJ1-5
CDR3nt: TGTGCCAGCAGTTACCCCGTCCTAAACAATCAGCCCCAGCATTTT
CDR3aa: CASSYPVLNNQPQHF

v_gene: TRBV9
abundance: .
d_gene: .
j_gene: TRBJ2-5
CDR3nt: TGTGCCAGCAGCGTACGGGAAGAGACCCAGTACTTC
CDR3aa: CASSVREETQYF

v_gene: TRBV18
abundance: few
d_gene: .
j_gene: TRBJ1-1
CDR3nt: TGTGCCAGCTCACCTACCAGAACAGAGTTGAACACTGAAGCTTTCTTT
CDR3aa: CASSPTRTELNTEAFF

v_gene: TRBV6-1
abundance: once
d_gene: .
j_gene: TRBJ1-2
CDR3nt: TGTGCCAGCAGTGACAGGGGAACTAACTATGGCTACACCTTC
CDR3aa: CASSDRGTNYGYTF

v_gene: TRBV5-5
abundance: .
d_gene: .
j_gene: TRBJ1-2
CDR3nt: TGTGCCAGCAGCAGCTCAGGCGGCGGGGAGGGTGGCTACACCTTC
CDR3aa: CASSSSGGGEGGYTF

v_gene: TRBV18
abundance: .
d_gene: .
j_gene: TRBJ2-2
CDR3nt: TGTGCCAGCTCACCATTGGCCAGGGTGAACACCGGGGAGCTGTTTTTT
CDR3aa: CASSPLARVNTGELFF

v_gene: TRBV5-1
abundance: few
d_gene: TRBD1
j_gene: TRBJ1-1
CDR3nt: TGCGCCAGCAGATCCGACAGGGGCACTGAAGCTTTCTTT
CDR3aa: CASRSDRGTEAFF

v_gene: TRBV2
abundance: .
d_gene: .
j_gene: TRBJ1-4
CDR3nt: TGTGCCAGCAGTGATTCCGGGGGCGGCGAAAAACTGTTTTTT
CDR3aa: CASSDSGGGEKLFF